The 13 T cell receptor beta chains below were found in one sample sequenced in a study of blood T cell repertoires in COVID-19. Profiled with immunoSEQ multiplex PCR; TCRdb holds only in-frame clones, not every one. The repertoire consists of more than 40,000 clones, with over 80% occurring once and the leading ten covering more than 15%. Sequencing was performed on peripheral blood. The receptor set was obtained from a human donor in a cohort sampled during active COVID-19.

The rearrangement links TRBV9 to TRBJ2-7, with D possibly matching TRBD2 (6 bases). The CDR3 totals 14 residues. Trimming pared 0 bases from V and 6 bases from J, leaving 13 bases between. The germline V gene has CDR1 SGDLS and CDR2 YYNGEE. The CDR3 DNA follows: TGTGCCAGCAGCGTAGCGGGGGAAGGATTCGAGCAGTACTTC. Translated, it gives CASSVAGEGFEQYF.

CDR3 amino acids: CSVGRDGGEQYF. For the CDR3, the DNA is TGCAGCGTTGGGAGGGATGGAGGCGAGCAGTACTTC. The chain joins TRBV29-1 to TRBJ2-7; a possible D gene is TRBD2 (6 bases). CDR3 size: 12 residues. V gave up 4 bases and J gave up 6 bases, with 13 bases separating them. Per germline, CDR1 SQVTM and CDR2 ANQGSEA.

V and J are TRBV27 and TRBJ1-5, with D tentatively TRBD1 (6 bases). Trimming shortened V by 5 bases and J by 9 bases, and 17 bases separated the two germline ends. The CDR3 sequence is 14 residues long. Germline V lookup: CDR1 MNHEY, CDR2 SMNVEV (reference sequence). CDR3: CASSLTGSRWPQHF. For the CDR3, the DNA is TGTGCCAGCAGTCTTACAGGGAGTCGGTGGCCCCAGCATTTT.

As for this clone: Other DNA sequences in this sample translate to the same CDR3. The V call is TRBV12-3 or TRBV12-4, the J call TRBJ1-1; D call uncertain. There are 13 residues in the CDR3. Trimming removed 3 bases from V and 1 base from J, with 6 bases in between. In DNA, the CDR3 is TGTGCCAGCAGTTTGCAGGAGAACACTGAAGCTTTCTTT. Translated: CASSLQENTEAFF.

The V and J genes are TRBV7-6 and TRBJ2-7, with D perhaps TRBD2 (7 bases). This CDR3 contains 15 residues. Looked up from germline, CDR1 is SGHVS and CDR2 is FNYEAQ. V lost 4 bases and J lost 1, with 14 bases in between. The CDR3 sequence: CASSSGEGRSYEQYF. In DNA, the CDR3 is TGTGCCAGCAGCTCAGGGGAGGGGCGGTCCTACGAGCAGTACTTC.

This clone has just a few counts. The gene calls are TRBV4-1 and TRBJ2-7, with TRBD1 identical over 7 bases. The length of the CDR3 is 16 residues. The V segment lost 1 base and the J segment 1 base; nucleotides outside the gene matches: 7. Germline assignment: CDR1 MGHRA and CDR2 YSYEKL. The CDR3 coding sequence is TGCGCCAGCAGCCAAGGCCCCGACAGGGTATCCTACGAGCAGTACTTC. Its translation: CASSQGPDRVSYEQYF.

A remark on this clone: At one end, the junction sequence differs from germline, possibly due to a read error. V gene TRBV12-3 or TRBV12-4 combines with J gene TRBJ1-6; no clear D. The CDR3 has 12 residues. The CDR3 nucleotides are TGTGCCAGCAGTTTGTCCTATTCGCCCCTCCACTTT. Its protein is CASSLSYSPLHF.

The V gene is TRBV2, the J gene TRBJ2-3; D is unclear. The germline V gene encodes CDR1 SNHLY and CDR2 FYNNEI. V lost 8 bases to trimming and J lost 0 bases, with 6 bases between them. This CDR3 is built from 12 residues. The CDR3 is CASGASTDTQYF. In DNA, the CDR3 is TGTGCCAGCGGTGCTAGCACAGATACGCAGTATTTT.

This clone was detected once. The chain carries TRBV7-3 and TRBJ1-1; TRBD1 aligns across 9 bases. Germline V gene sequence: CDR1 SGHTA, CDR2 FQGTGA. The CDR3 runs 15 residues. With V trimmed by 5 bases and J by 5 bases, 9 bases remained unmatched. CDR3 amino acids: CASSLLGQGLTEAFF. The CDR3 region has the DNA TGTGCCAGCAGCCTACTGGGACAGGGATTGACTGAAGCTTTCTTT. Supplemented by reference TRBV7-3 and TRBJ1-1, the full variable domain reads GAGVSQTPSNKVTEKGKYVELRCDPISGHTALYWYRQSLGQGPEFLIYFQGTGAADDSGLPNDRFFAVRPEGSVSTLKIQRTERGDSAVYLCASSLLGQGLTEAFFGQGTRLTVV.

The V gene is TRBV18, the J gene TRBJ2-2; 7 bases match TRBD2. J was trimmed by 6 bases and V by 3 bases; bases with no gene match: 4. CDR1 is KGHSH, CDR2 LQKENI, per germline. The CDR3 has 14 residues. The CDR3 reads CASSPYGRPGELFF. The CDR3 DNA is TGTGCCAGCTCACCCTACGGGAGGCCCGGGGAGCTGTTTTTT.

This sequence joins TRBV6-5 and TRBJ2-7; TRBD1 matches at 10 bases. The CDR3 has 14 residues. V gave up 0 bases and J gave up 6 bases; unmatched junction bases: 2. CDR1 and CDR2 (germline): MNHEY, SVGAGI. The CDR3 DNA sequence: TGTGCCAGCAGTTACTCAGGGACAGGGGCCGAGCAGTACTTC. Translation: CASSYSGTGAEQYF.

The chain uses TRBV2 and TRBJ2-5; 9 nucleotides agree with TRBD2. This CDR3 spans 13 amino acids. The germline CDR1 and CDR2 sequences are SNHLY and FYNNEI. The V gene end was trimmed by 9 bases and the J gene end by 1 base; junction bases not matched to a gene: 3. The CDR3 protein is CASLAGSQETQYF. CDR3 DNA: TGTGCCAGTCTAGCGGGGTCCCAAGAGACCCAGTACTTC. The full variable domain, with the rest looked up from reference TRBV2 and TRBJ2-5, is EPEVTQTPSHQVTQMGQEVILRCVPISNHLYFYWYRQILGQKVEFLVSFYNNEISEKSEIFDDQFSVERPDGSNFTLKIRSTKLEDSAMYFCASLAGSQETQYFGPGTRLLVL.

This chain connects TRBV27 to TRBJ2-7, with D unresolved. The CDR3 is made up of 13 amino acids. The germline V gene has CDR1 MNHEY and CDR2 SMNVEV (reference sequence). Between the trimmed V and J ends, which lost 2 bases and 6 bases, there was a span of 11 bases. The CDR3 DNA reads TGTGCCAGCAGTTTAGCTGGTGTCAGCGAGCAGTACTTC. The encoded protein is CASSLAGVSEQYF.